The 28 T cell receptor beta chains presented below share a single source sample, sequenced in a study of blood T cell repertoires in COVID-19. Generated by immunoSEQ multiplex PCR, the TCRdb table keeps only in-frame clones and is missing some. The sample shows 340,000 or so clones, around four fifths of them seen only once. Sequenced input: peripheral blood. Source of these receptors: a man aged 25-40 years with active or convalescent COVID-19.

The rearrangement uses TRBV4-1 and TRBJ2-4; 8 bases map to TRBD2. Germline V gene lookup returns CDR1 MGHRA and CDR2 YSYEKL. The CDR3 spans 18 residues. The V and J ends lost 0 bases and 7 bases, in that order; junction bases with no gene match: 14. This CDR3 is CASSQDYTGGVFSNIQYF. DNA for the CDR3: TGCGCCAGCAGCCAAGATTATACGGGAGGGGTGTTTTCGAACATTCAGTACTTC.

The chain is built from TRBV19 and TRBJ2-7; 7 bases map to TRBD1. The ends lost 10 bases at V and 0 bases at J; junction bases unmatched: 6. CDR1 is LNHDA and CDR2 is SQIVND in the germline V gene (reference sequence). The CDR3 totals 13 residues. In DNA, the CDR3 is TGTGCCACCCGGGACAGTCTCTCCTACGAGCAGTACTTC. Protein: CATRDSLSYEQYF.

There are a few counts of this clone. The chain links TRBV5-1 to TRBJ1-1; unclear D gene. The CDR3 contains 15 residues. From germline, CDR1 is SGHRS and CDR2 YFSETQ. Trimming pared 4 bases from V and 0 bases from J, leaving 13 bases between. The CDR3 is CASSNSGGLNTEAFF. CDR3 nucleotide sequence: TGCGCCAGCAGCAATTCAGGAGGTTTGAACACTGAAGCTTTCTTT.

The chain employs TRBV5-1 and TRBJ2-3; 7 bases align to TRBD1. The CDR3 runs 14 residues. Unmatched junction bases numbered 9, after V lost 4 bases and J lost 7 bases. CDR1 and CDR2 (germline): SGHRS, YFSETQ. The CDR3 nucleotides are TGCGCCAGCAGCCTCTCAGGGGACAGCTATACGCAGTATTTT. Translated: CASSLSGDSYTQYF.

This clone is a singleton in its sample. The chain joins TRBV14 to TRBJ1-2; unclear D gene. V lost 4 bases and J 5 bases, leaving 11 bases between the germline ends. Germline-derived CDR1 and CDR2 are SGHDN and FVKESK. This CDR3 comprises 13 residues. CDR3 sequence: CASSLGLRYGYTF. The CDR3 DNA is TGTGCCAGCAGCCTCGGACTGCGATATGGCTACACCTTC.

This clone appeared a single time. The CDR3 reads CASSLGSAGPSTDTQYF. The CDR3 region has the DNA TGTGCCAGCAGCTTAGGGTCCGCGGGGCCCAGCACAGATACGCAGTATTTT. This sequence joins TRBV7-7 and TRBJ2-3, with D possibly matching TRBD2 (6 bases). With 1 base removed from V and 0 bases from J, the gap between germline ends came to 14 bases. This CDR3 contains 17 residues. The germline V gene encodes CDR1 SSHAT and CDR2 FNYEAQ (reference sequence).

The rearrangement links TRBV4-1 to TRBJ2-4; weak D call: TRBD1 (5 bases). The V gene lost 0 bases and the J gene lost 3 bases, with 9 bases spanning the gap. CDR1 MGHRA and CDR2 YSYEKL come from the germline V gene. The length of the CDR3 is 15 residues. The CDR3 sequence: CASSQDPRGKNIQYF. The CDR3 DNA sequence: TGCGCCAGCAGCCAAGATCCTAGGGGCAAAAACATTCAGTACTTC.

This clone was observed once. The genes are TRBV6-5 and TRBJ1-1; TRBD1 matches at 8 bases. The length of the CDR3 is 16 residues. The J segment lost 1 base and the V segment lost 2 bases, leaving 6 bases of the junction unmatched. Germline CDR1 is MNHEY and CDR2 is SVGAGI. The CDR3: CASSYTVTGANTEAFF. The CDR3 DNA reads as TGTGCCAGCAGTTACACCGTGACAGGGGCGAACACTGAAGCTTTCTTT.

The chain is built from TRBV19 and TRBJ2-7; 7 bases agree with TRBD1. The V gene's germline CDR1 is LNHDA and CDR2 SQIVND (reference sequence). Losses at the gene ends were 10 bases for V and 2 bases for J; bases not matched to a gene: 8. The CDR3 sequence is 13 residues long. DNA of the CDR3: TGTGCCACCGCCGAGGGGGCAACCTACGAGCAGTACTTC. Translated, it gives CATAEGATYEQYF. Full variable domain (remainder filled in from reference TRBV19 and TRBJ2-7): DGGITQSPKYLFRKEGQNVTLSCEQNLNHDAMYWYRQDPGQGLRLIYYSQIVNDFQKGDIAEGYSVSREKKESFPLTVTSAQKNPTAFYLCATAEGATYEQYFGPGTRLTVT.

This clone was seen just once. V and J are TRBV28 and TRBJ2-3, with TRBD2 matching over 9 bases. CDR1 and CDR2 (germline): MDHEN, SYDVKM. V lost 7 bases and J lost 5; bases outside the gene matches: 10. The CDR3 loop spans 15 amino acids. This CDR3 is CASTHGGRGGDTQYF. The DNA of the CDR3 is TGTGCCAGCACCCACGGCGGGAGGGGGGGAGATACGCAGTATTTT.

The CDR3 DNA reads as TGCAGCGTTGGTGGAGGCGCTGGCAATCAGCCCCAGCATTTT. Translating gives CSVGGGAGNQPQHF. This sequence joins TRBV29-1 and TRBJ1-5; D gene ambiguous. This CDR3 contains 14 residues. Between the trimmed V and J ends, which lost 4 bases and 2 bases, there was a span of 12 bases. The germline V gene encodes CDR1 SQVTM and CDR2 ANQGSEA. Supplemented by reference TRBV29-1 and TRBJ1-5, the full variable domain reads SAVISQKPSRDICQRGTSLTIQCQVDSQVTMMFWYRQQPGQSLTLIATANQGSEATYESGFVIDKFPISRPNLTFSTLTVSNMSPEDSSIYLCSVGGGAGNQPQHFGDGTRLSIL.

This clone has just a few counts. CDR3 amino acids: CASSLRGGPLYEQYF. The CDR3 coding sequence is TGTGCCAGCAGCCTTAGAGGGGGCCCTCTCTACGAGCAGTACTTC. This chain uses TRBV6-5 with TRBJ2-7; 7 bases map to TRBD1. V shed 6 bases and J 3 bases; nucleotides not matched to a gene: 11. The CDR3 spans 15 residues. Germline assignment: CDR1 MNHEY and CDR2 SVGAGI.

The rearrangement links TRBV28 to TRBJ2-7; possible D gene TRBD2, 6 bases. Trimming took off 2 bases at V and 4 bases at J, with 12 bases between the two ends. The CDR3 totals 14 residues. CDR1 MDHEN and CDR2 SYDVKM come from the germline V gene. This CDR3 is CASSLAGSRYEQYF. The CDR3 nucleotides are TGTGCCAGCAGTTTAGCGGGGAGTCGGTACGAGCAGTACTTC. The variable domain in full, with the rest retrieved from reference TRBV28 and TRBJ2-7, is DVKVTQSSRYLVKRTGEKVFLECVQDMDHENMFWYRQDPGLGLRLIYFSYDVKMKEKGDIPEGYSVSREKKERFSLILESASTNQTSMYLCASSLAGSRYEQYFGPGTRLTVT.

The chain couples TRBV6-5 to TRBJ1-2; 7 bases align to TRBD1. Germline V gene lookup returns CDR1 MNHEY and CDR2 SVGAGI. The V gene end was trimmed by 7 bases and the J gene end by 0 bases; junction bases not matched to a gene: 5. The CDR3 sequence is 14 residues long. The CDR3 DNA follows: TGTGCCAGCAACACAGGGGCAGCTAACTATGGCTACACCTTC. This encodes CASNTGAANYGYTF.

The chain recombines TRBV6-5 with TRBJ1-1; 7 nucleotides match TRBD1. The germline V gene encodes CDR1 MNHEY and CDR2 SVGAGI. The V segment lost 0 bases and the J segment 3 bases; nucleotides outside the gene matches: 4. This CDR3 has 15 amino acids. The CDR3 DNA reads as TGTGCCAGCAGTTACTCCGCAGGGGGTTACACTGAAGCTTTCTTT. It codes for CASSYSAGGYTEAFF.

The chain is built from TRBV27 and TRBJ2-3; D remains ambiguous. Deletions cut 7 bases from V and 4 bases from J, with 15 bases between. CDR1 is MNHEY, CDR2 SMNVEV, per germline (reference sequence). This CDR3 has 14 amino acids. The CDR3 sequence: CASIPPGPPDTQYF. DNA for the CDR3: TGTGCCAGCATTCCTCCGGGTCCGCCAGATACGCAGTATTTT.

The V call is TRBV30, the J call TRBJ2-3; 9 bases are shared with TRBD1. This CDR3 comprises 17 residues. Trimming cost V 2 bases and J 0 bases; bases outside gene matches: 9. Germline lookup yields CDR1 GTSNPN and CDR2 SVGIG (reference sequence). CDR3 nucleotides: TGTGCCTGGAGTCCCCGAATTACAGGGGGCAGCACAGATACGCAGTATTTT. It yields the protein CAWSPRITGGSTDTQYF.

The chain is built from TRBV7-8 and TRBJ2-7, with D possibly TRBD2 on 5 matching bases. CDR3 length: 14 residues. The germline V gene encodes CDR1 SGHVS and CDR2 FQNEAQ. The germline V and J ends were trimmed by 2 bases and 6 bases, with 14 bases remaining between them. CDR3 loop: CASSLQRPIREQYF. CDR3 bases: TGTGCCAGCAGCTTACAGCGGCCCATACGCGAGCAGTACTTC.

V is TRBV6-4 and J is TRBJ2-6; TRBD2 might be the D (5 bases). Trimming took 7 bases from V and 0 from J, leaving 13 bases between them. Germline V gene sequence: CDR1 MRHNA, CDR2 SNTAGT. CDR3 length equals 16 residues. This CDR3 is CASTDYGDSGANVLTF. DNA of the CDR3: TGTGCCAGCACCGACTATGGGGACTCTGGGGCCAACGTCCTGACTTTC.

The rearrangement uses TRBV28 and TRBJ2-1; D is possibly TRBD1 (6 bases). CDR3 length: 16 amino acids. V was pared by 5 bases and J by 9 bases, with 23 bases between. CDR1 is MDHEN and CDR2 is SYDVKM in the germline V gene. The CDR3 is CASSGLTGRMRGEQFF. The CDR3 DNA reads as TGTGCCAGCAGTGGGCTGACAGGTCGAATGAGGGGTGAGCAGTTCTTC.

DNA for the CDR3: TGTGCCAGCAGCCTTCCCAGCTCTGGGGCCAACGTCCTGACTTTC. This gives the protein CASSLPSSGANVLTF. V is TRBV6-2 or TRBV6-3 and J is TRBJ2-6; no firm D call. Trimming stripped 6 bases from V and 0 bases from J, with 9 bases between. Germline assignment: CDR1 MNHEY and CDR2 SVGEGT. This CDR3 region has 15 residues.

This clone showed up just once. The chain couples TRBV27 to TRBJ2-7; 7 bases map to TRBD1. Germline CDR1 reads MNHEY; CDR2 reads SMNVEV (reference sequence). The CDR3 is made up of 16 amino acids. V was clipped by 1 base and J by 2 bases; unmatched bases: 8. The CDR3 DNA is TGTGCCAGCAGTTTATTCCAGGACAGGATTACCTACGAGCAGTACTTC. As protein: CASSLFQDRITYEQYF.

J is TRBJ1-1 and V is TRBV4-1; 7 positions match TRBD1. V lost 3 bases to trimming and J lost 7 bases; unmatched junction nucleotides: 17. This CDR3 contains 17 residues. The germline CDR1 and CDR2 sequences are MGHRA and YSYEKL. The DNA for the CDR3 is TGCGCCAGCAGCCATCAGGACAGGAGTATAGGGGGGTATGAAGCTTTCTTT. This codes for CASSHQDRSIGGYEAFF.

This clone was seen just once. The chain joins TRBV19 to TRBJ2-3, with 10 positions matching TRBD1. Germline CDR1 reads LNHDA; CDR2 reads SQIVND (reference sequence). CDR3 length: 16 amino acids. J lost 5 bases, V lost 0 bases, and 5 bases had no gene match. The CDR3 sequence: CASSIEGTGAIDTQYF. CDR3 nucleotide sequence: TGTGCCAGTAGTATAGAAGGGACAGGGGCGATAGATACGCAGTATTTT.

This clone was found once. This sequence joins TRBV5-1 and TRBJ2-1; 10 bases line up with TRBD1. This CDR3 has 14 residues. Germline CDR1 is SGHRS and CDR2 is YFSETQ. The trim removed 4 bases at V and 14 bases at J, leaving 12 bases unmatched. CDR3 in amino acids: CASSGPGQGLKKFF. CDR3 nucleotide sequence: TGCGCCAGCAGCGGTCCGGGACAGGGGTTAAAGAAGTTCTTC.

The chain recombines TRBV28 with TRBJ1-2; D is ambiguous. This CDR3 spans 14 amino acids. CDR1 is MDHEN, CDR2 SYDVKM, per germline. Trimming took off 2 bases at V and 3 bases at J, with 10 bases between the two ends. The CDR3 DNA sequence: TGTGCCAGCAGTTTAGGAGGAGGGCACTATGGCTACACCTTC. This translates into CASSLGGGHYGYTF.

The V call is TRBV11-3, the J call TRBJ2-7; TRBD2 aligns across 7 bases. This CDR3 has 16 residues. Germline V gene data show CDR1 as SGHNT and CDR2 as YENEEA. Trimming cost V 5 bases and J 0 bases; bases outside gene matches: 10. The CDR3 nucleotides are TGTGCCAGCAGCCTGGGAGGGGTCCCTAGCTCCTACGAGCAGTACTTC. Its protein product is CASSLGGVPSSYEQYF.

The gene calls are TRBV4-3 and TRBJ2-1, with TRBD2 matching 10 bases. There are 19 residues in the CDR3. J lost 8 bases, V lost 0 bases, and 16 bases had no gene match. CDR1 is LGHNA and CDR2 is YSLEER in the germline V gene. Here the CDR3 DNA reads TGCGCCAGCAGCCAAGATATGGAGGAACTAGCGGGATCGAAGGATGAGCAGTTCTTC. This codes for CASSQDMEELAGSKDEQFF.